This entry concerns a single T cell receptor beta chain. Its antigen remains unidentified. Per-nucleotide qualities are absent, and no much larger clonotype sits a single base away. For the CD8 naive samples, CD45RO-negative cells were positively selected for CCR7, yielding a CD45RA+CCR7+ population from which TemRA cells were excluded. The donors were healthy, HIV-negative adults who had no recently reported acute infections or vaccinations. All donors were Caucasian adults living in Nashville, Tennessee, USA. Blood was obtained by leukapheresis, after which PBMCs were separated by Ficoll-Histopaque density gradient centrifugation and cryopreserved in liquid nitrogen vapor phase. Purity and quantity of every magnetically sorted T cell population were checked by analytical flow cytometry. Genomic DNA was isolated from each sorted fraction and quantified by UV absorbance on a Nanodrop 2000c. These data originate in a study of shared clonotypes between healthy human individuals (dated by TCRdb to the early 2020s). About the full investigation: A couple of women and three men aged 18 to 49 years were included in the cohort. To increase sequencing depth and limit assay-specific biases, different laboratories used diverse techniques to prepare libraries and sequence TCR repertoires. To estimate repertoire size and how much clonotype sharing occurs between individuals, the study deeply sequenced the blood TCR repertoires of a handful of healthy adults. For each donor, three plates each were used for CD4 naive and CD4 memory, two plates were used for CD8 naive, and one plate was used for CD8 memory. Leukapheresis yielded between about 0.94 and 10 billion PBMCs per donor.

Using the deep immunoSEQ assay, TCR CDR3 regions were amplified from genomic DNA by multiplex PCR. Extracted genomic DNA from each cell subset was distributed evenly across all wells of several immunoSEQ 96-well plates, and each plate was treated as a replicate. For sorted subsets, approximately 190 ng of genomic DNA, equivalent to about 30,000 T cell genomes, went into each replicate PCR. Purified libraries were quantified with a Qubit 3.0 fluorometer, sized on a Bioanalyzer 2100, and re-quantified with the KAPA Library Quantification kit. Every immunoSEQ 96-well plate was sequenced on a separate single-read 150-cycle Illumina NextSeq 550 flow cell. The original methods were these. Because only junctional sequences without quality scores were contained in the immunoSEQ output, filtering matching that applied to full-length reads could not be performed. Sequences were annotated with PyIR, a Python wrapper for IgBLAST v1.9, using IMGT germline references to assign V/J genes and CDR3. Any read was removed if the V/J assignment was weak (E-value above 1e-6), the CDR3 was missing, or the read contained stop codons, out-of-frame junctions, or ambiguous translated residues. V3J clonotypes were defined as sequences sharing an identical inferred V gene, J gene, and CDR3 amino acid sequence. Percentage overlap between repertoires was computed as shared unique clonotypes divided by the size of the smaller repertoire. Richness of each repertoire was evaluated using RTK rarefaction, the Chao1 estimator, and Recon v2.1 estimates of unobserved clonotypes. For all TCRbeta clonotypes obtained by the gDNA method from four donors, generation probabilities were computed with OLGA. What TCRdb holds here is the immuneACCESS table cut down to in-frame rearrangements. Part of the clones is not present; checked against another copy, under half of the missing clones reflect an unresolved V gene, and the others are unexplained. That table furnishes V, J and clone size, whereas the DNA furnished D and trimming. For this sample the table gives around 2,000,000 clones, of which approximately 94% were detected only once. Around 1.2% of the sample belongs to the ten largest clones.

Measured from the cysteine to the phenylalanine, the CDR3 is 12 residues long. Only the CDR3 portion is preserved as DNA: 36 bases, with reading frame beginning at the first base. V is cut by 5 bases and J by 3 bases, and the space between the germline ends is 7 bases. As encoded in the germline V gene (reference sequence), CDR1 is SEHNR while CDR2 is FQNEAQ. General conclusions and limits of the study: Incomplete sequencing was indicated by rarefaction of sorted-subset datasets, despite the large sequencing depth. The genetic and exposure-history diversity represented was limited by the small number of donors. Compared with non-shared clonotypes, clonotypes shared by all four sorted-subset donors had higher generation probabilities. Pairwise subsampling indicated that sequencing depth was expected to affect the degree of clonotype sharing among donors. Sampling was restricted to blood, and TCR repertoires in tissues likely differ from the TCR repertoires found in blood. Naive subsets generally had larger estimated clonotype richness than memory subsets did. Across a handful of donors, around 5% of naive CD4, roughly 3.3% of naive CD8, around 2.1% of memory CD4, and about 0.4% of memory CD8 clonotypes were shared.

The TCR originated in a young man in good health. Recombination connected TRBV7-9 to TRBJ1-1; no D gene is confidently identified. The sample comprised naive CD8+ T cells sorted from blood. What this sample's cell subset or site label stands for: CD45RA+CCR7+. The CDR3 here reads CASSQDDTEAFF. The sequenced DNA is TGTGCCAGCAGCCAAGATGACACTGAAGCTTTCTTT.